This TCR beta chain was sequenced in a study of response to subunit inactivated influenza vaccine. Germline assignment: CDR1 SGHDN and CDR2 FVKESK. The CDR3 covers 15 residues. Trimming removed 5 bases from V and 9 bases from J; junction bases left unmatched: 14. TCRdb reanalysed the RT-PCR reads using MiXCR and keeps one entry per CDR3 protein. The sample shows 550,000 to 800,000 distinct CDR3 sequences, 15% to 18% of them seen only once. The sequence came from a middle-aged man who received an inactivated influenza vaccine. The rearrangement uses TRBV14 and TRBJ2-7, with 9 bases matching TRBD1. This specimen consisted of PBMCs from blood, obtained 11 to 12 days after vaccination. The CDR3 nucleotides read TGTGCCAGCAGCGTTCGGACAGGGGAAGCTGGCGGGCAGTACTTC. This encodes CASSVRTGEAGGQYF.